This record covers a single TCR beta chain. Its antigen remains unidentified. No per-base quality is available; no much larger clone lies one base away. V lost 1 base and J lost 12 bases; the stretch between them is 19 bases long. The CDR1 and CDR2 encoded by the germline V gene (reference sequence) are LNHDA and SQIVND. The CDR3 numbers 15 residues from cysteine through phenylalanine. Kept here is only the CDR3 DNA, which spans 45 bases and is read in frame from base 1. This entry comes from a study of blood T cell repertoires in COVID-19 (dated by TCRdb to 2020 to 2021). About the investigation overall: Samples from collaborators originated in the United States, Italy and Spain and spanned both the acute and convalescent phases of COVID-19. A freely available public database, intended as a resource for researchers studying the immune response to SARS-CoV-2, is where the repertoires were released. The samples were drawn from the first 160 participants of the ongoing ImmuneRACE study and from 1,254 subjects provided by 6 global collaborators. HLA class I and class II types, where available, came from metadata supplied by the sample provider rather than from assay-based typing. The material from the prospective study consisted of cDNA or gDNA derived from T cells, B-cell-depleted T cells, or PBMCs. Nearly every sample came with metadata listing a de-identified subject ID, COVID-19 status, age in years and sex. Deeply sampled blood TCRbeta repertoires from subjects exposed to, actively infected with, or recovered from COVID-19 were included in the dataset.

What the work shows at the level of the full study, not this receptor alone: The amount of clinical and demographic metadata varied by source and participant and was provided uncurated.

The immunoSEQ Assay, a bias-controlled multiplex PCR, was used to amplify TCRbeta CDR3 regions from genomic DNA. The authors processed their data as follows. Nucleated cell counts per sample were estimated from amplification of reference gene primers within the assay. Sequence reads were collapsed and filtered to measure the absolute abundance of every unique TCRbeta CDR3 rearrangement. For each sample, productive Simpson clonality was calculated by taking the square root of Simpson's diversity index across productive rearrangements. TCRdb mirrors the immuneACCESS table, restricted to in-frame sequences. Some clones are absent from its copies; in checked studies, under half trace to an unresolved V gene, and the reason for the others is unknown. V and J calls and clone size are those listed in that table; D and trimming were worked out from the DNA. This sample is represented by about 30,000 clones; 80% to 90% of them were singletons. Of the sample, around 14% falls within the top ten clones.

The collaborating institutions used their own protocols to collect whole blood in K2EDTA tubes. For TCRbeta analysis, collaborators shipped samples in one of three forms: frozen whole blood, isolated PBMCs, or DNA extracted from either of those sample types. This TCR was recovered from a man aged 55 to 69 with active COVID-19. The chain links TRBV19 with TRBJ2-1, with a tentative D gene TRBD2 over 7 matching bases. The sequenced sample was peripheral blood. The sequenced DNA: TGTGCCAGTAGTATAGGGGCACTAACAGGGAGGGGGCAGTTCTTC. Its product reads: CASSIGALTGRGQFF.